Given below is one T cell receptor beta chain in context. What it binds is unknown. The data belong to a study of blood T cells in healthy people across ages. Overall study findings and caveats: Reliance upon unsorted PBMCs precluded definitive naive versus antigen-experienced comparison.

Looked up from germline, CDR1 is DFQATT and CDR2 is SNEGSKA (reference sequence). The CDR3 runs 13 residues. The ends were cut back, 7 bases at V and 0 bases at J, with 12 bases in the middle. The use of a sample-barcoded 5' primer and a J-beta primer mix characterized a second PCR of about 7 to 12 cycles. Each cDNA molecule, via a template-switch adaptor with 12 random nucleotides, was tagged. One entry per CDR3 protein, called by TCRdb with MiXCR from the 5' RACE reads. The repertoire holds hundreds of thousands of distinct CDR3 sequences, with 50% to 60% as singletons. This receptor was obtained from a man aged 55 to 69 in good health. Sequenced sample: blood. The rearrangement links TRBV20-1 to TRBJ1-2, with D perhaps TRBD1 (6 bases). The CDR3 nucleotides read TGCAGTGGTGGGGGGCGGGCTAACTATGGCTACACCTTC. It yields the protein CSGGGRANYGYTF.